This T cell receptor (beta chain) came from a study of blood T cell repertoires in COVID-19. Assay: immunoSEQ multiplex PCR; the TCRdb copy retains only in-frame clones and omits some. The table shows roughly 270,000 clones, with over 75% occurring only once. This TCR was sampled from a man over 45 with active or convalescent COVID-19. Sequencing was performed on peripheral blood.

Here the CDR3 DNA reads TGTGCCAGCAGCTCTCAGGGGAAAGAGACCCAGTACTTC. Encoded protein: CASSSQGKETQYF. The V call is TRBV7-2, the J call TRBJ2-5; possible D gene TRBD1, 6 bases. The CDR3 consists of 13 residues. The V and J ends lost 4 bases and 3 bases respectively, with 9 bases between them. CDR1 is SGHTA, CDR2 FQGNSA, per germline.